This TCR beta chain was sequenced in a study of cytomegalovirus exposure and HLA in healthy donors. As concerns this clone: Its antigen is still unknown.

Primers included in the PCR were 60 Vbeta and 13 Jbeta primers. The table came from immunoSEQ multiplex PCR; TCRdb's copy has only in-frame clones and leaves some out. The profile shows about 190,000 clones, about four fifths of them singletons. Trimming took 1 base from V and 3 from J, leaving 12 bases between them. CDR3 length: 15 amino acids. Per the germline V gene, CDR1 is SGHAT and CDR2 is FQNNGV. Points from the study as a whole: Most subjects had HLA-A and HLA-B alleles reportedly predicted accurately by TCR beta sequences. A later analysis reportedly found that, within productive TCRs, an Asian-associated ancestry cluster had fewer N-insertions than the mean observed across the roughly 700 donors.

The chain recombines TRBV11-2 with TRBJ1-1, with D hard to call. The origin of this receptor is a woman in her forties or fifties in good health and CMV-seronegative. Source material: PBMCs. CDR3 sequence: CASSLVRVRHTEAFF. The CDR3 DNA sequence: TGTGCCAGCAGCTTAGTACGGGTTCGGCACACTGAAGCTTTCTTT.